A single sample is the source of the 26 T cell receptor beta chains below, sequenced in a study of T cell responses to AZD1222 COVID-19 vaccine. Produced via immunoSEQ multiplex PCR; TCRdb's table is partial and in-frame only. The data hold about 150,000 clones, with approximately 83% observed a single time. The starting material was peripheral blood, obtained on day 0 of AZD1222 vaccination. The receptors here all came from an adult in good health.

This clone appeared a few times. The CDR3 DNA reads as TGTGCCAGCAGTTTGGGGGGGAGCGGGAGAGCAGGCGGGGAGCTGTTTTTT. Translating it yields CASSLGGSGRAGGELFF. This chain connects TRBV27 to TRBJ2-2, with TRBD2 matching 8 bases. Germline CDR1 is MNHEY and CDR2 is SMNVEV (reference sequence). With V trimmed by 3 bases and J by 7 bases, 13 bases remained unmatched. The CDR3 has 17 residues.

The rearrangement uses TRBV11-2 and TRBJ1-4; 9 nucleotides line up with TRBD1. Germline V gene data show CDR1 as SGHAT and CDR2 as FQNNGV. The junction had 12 bases not matched to a gene; V was cut back by 4 bases and J by 3 bases. This CDR3 contains 18 residues. DNA of the CDR3: TGTGCCAGCAGCTCCCCGGGACAGGGCCTCTTCGCTAATGAAAAACTGTTTTTT. It yields the protein CASSSPGQGLFANEKLFF.

This chain joins TRBV5-4 and TRBJ2-1, with TRBD2 identical over 12 bases. The V gene end was trimmed by 4 bases and the J gene end by 7 bases; junction bases not matched to a gene: 6. The CDR3 totals 15 residues. CDR1 and CDR2 from the germline V gene are SGHNT and YYREEE (reference sequence). CDR3 amino acids: CASSRTSGATNEQFF. Here the CDR3 DNA reads TGTGCCAGCAGCAGGACTAGCGGGGCGACGAATGAGCAGTTCTTC.

The chain couples TRBV9 to TRBJ2-5; 14 positions agree with TRBD2. The J segment lost 7 bases and the V segment lost 4 bases, leaving 12 bases of the junction unmatched. CDR1 and CDR2 (germline): SGDLS, YYNGEE. CDR3 length: 17 amino acids. Written as DNA, the CDR3 is TGTGCCAGCAGCCCAGAGGGACTAGCGGGGGCGATGGCGACCCAGTACTTC. It translates to CASSPEGLAGAMATQYF.

This clone has just one count. The chain uses TRBV16 and TRBJ2-7; TRBD1 matches 8 bases. Germline-derived CDR1 and CDR2 are KGHSY and FQNENV. Germline trimming cut 4 bases from V and 1 base from J; bases unmatched to any gene: 12. The CDR3 is 17 amino acids. The CDR3 loop is CASSLPGGQGQSYEQYF. DNA of the CDR3: TGTGCCAGCAGCCTTCCCGGAGGACAGGGTCAATCCTACGAGCAGTACTTC. The full variable domain, in which reference TRBV16 and TRBJ2-7 provide the parts outside the CDR3, is GEEVAQTPKHLVRGEGQKAKLYCAPIKGHSYVFWYQQVLKNEFKFLISFQNENVFDETGMPKERFSAKCLPNSPCSLEIQATKLEDSAVYFCASSLPGGQGQSYEQYFGPGTRLTVT.

This clone appeared a single time. V usage is TRBV5-1 and J usage is TRBJ2-7; D may be TRBD1 (6 bases). CDR1 is SGHRS and CDR2 is YFSETQ in the germline V gene. Deletions cut 6 bases from V and 4 bases from J, with 8 bases between. The CDR3 extends over 11 amino acids. The CDR3: CASKGQYEQYF. CDR3 nucleotide sequence: TGCGCCAGCAAAGGACAGTACGAGCAGTACTTC.

This sequence joins TRBV6-5 and TRBJ2-5; D is undetermined. V gave up 5 bases and J gave up 3 bases, with 4 bases separating them. CDR3 size: 11 residues. Per the germline V gene, CDR1 is MNHEY and CDR2 is SVGAGI. CDR3 DNA sequence: TGTGCCAGCAGTCACAAAGAGACCCAGTACTTC. This translates into CASSHKETQYF.

This clone was found once. CDR3 nucleotides: TGTGCCAGCATCAAAGACAGGGACACTGAAGCTTTCTTT. It encodes CASIKDRDTEAFF. V and J are TRBV2 and TRBJ1-1; 7 bases align to TRBD1. V was pared by 7 bases and J by 3 bases, with 5 bases of the junction left unmatched. Germline CDR1 reads SNHLY; CDR2 reads FYNNEI. CDR3 size: 13 residues. Full variable domain (outside the CDR3, taken from reference TRBV2 and TRBJ1-1): EPEVTQTPSHQVTQMGQEVILRCVPISNHLYFYWYRQILGQKVEFLVSFYNNEISEKSEIFDDQFSVERPDGSNFTLKIRSTKLEDSAMYFCASIKDRDTEAFFGQGTRLTVV.

This rearrangement joins TRBV9 to TRBJ2-1; no clear D. Germline CDR1 reads SGDLS; CDR2 reads YYNGEE. The CDR3 extends over 13 amino acids. V lost 7 bases and J lost 5, with 13 bases in between. Written as DNA, the CDR3 is TGTGCCAGCGCACCCGCCCTTAACAATGAGCAGTTCTTC. This encodes CASAPALNNEQFF.

V and J are TRBV30 and TRBJ1-3, with 7 bases matching TRBD1. Germline V CDR1 and CDR2: GTSNPN, SVGIG (reference sequence). V gave up 0 bases and J gave up 0 bases; unmatched junction bases: 11. The CDR3 consists of 18 residues. This CDR3 is CAWSVLRTGNISGNTIYF. The DNA of the CDR3 is TGTGCCTGGAGTGTACTTAGGACAGGAAACATCTCTGGAAACACCATATATTTT.

The rearrangement joins TRBV6-5 to TRBJ2-7; 13 bases line up with TRBD2. The germline V gene encodes CDR1 MNHEY and CDR2 SVGAGI. The CDR3 sequence is 14 residues long. V lost 6 bases, J lost 5 bases, and 4 bases stayed unmatched. This chain's CDR3 is CASRTGLAGDEQYF. The CDR3 bases are TGTGCCAGCAGGACCGGACTAGCGGGAGACGAGCAGTACTTC.

The V call is TRBV6-5, the J call TRBJ1-6, with D uncertain. In germline, CDR1 is MNHEY, CDR2 SVGAGI. CDR3 length: 11 residues. V shed 10 bases and J shed 6 bases, with 7 bases lying between them. DNA for the CDR3: TGTGCCACCACGAGTAATTCACCCCTCCACTTT. Translation: CATTSNSPLHF.

The J gene is TRBJ2-2, the V gene TRBV29-1; tentative D call: TRBD1 (5 bases). The CDR3 totals 13 residues. CDR1 and CDR2 from the germline V gene are SQVTM and ANQGSEA. The V and J ends lost 8 bases and 5 bases respectively, with 15 bases between them. The chain's CDR3 is CSIYRWRTGELFF. The CDR3 region has the DNA TGCAGCATCTACAGGTGGCGGACCGGGGAGCTGTTTTTT.

The chain recombines TRBV10-3 with TRBJ2-1; TRBD1 aligns across 9 bases. The CDR3 totals 14 residues. The V gene end was trimmed by 10 bases and the J gene end by 2 bases; junction bases not matched to a gene: 6. The germline V gene has CDR1 ENHRY and CDR2 SYGVKD. The CDR3 bases are TGTGCCACCACGGGACAGGGACCCTACAATGAGCAGTTCTTC. It codes for CATTGQGPYNEQFF.

Points on this clone: Other DNA sequences of this sample code for an identical CDR3. The rearrangement joins TRBV12-3 or TRBV12-4 to TRBJ1-5; D gene ambiguous. The CDR3 totals 12 residues. V gave up 3 bases and J gave up 4 bases, with 4 bases separating them. The CDR3 spells CASSFGNQPQHF. The CDR3 DNA follows: TGTGCCAGCAGTTTCGGTAATCAGCCCCAGCATTTT.

The chain is built from TRBV6-5 and TRBJ2-2; TRBD2 might be the D (5 bases). CDR1 and CDR2 from the germline V gene are MNHEY and SVGAGI. This CDR3 spans 12 amino acids. Trimming stripped 6 bases from V and 7 bases from J, with 9 bases between. The CDR3 region is CASRPGGGELFF. The CDR3 coding sequence is TGTGCCAGCAGGCCAGGAGGCGGGGAGCTGTTTTTT.

The chain has TRBV7-9 and TRBJ1-1; the D gene is possibly TRBD1 (6 bases). The CDR3 runs 12 residues. The germline CDR1 and CDR2 sequences are SEHNR and FQNEAQ (reference sequence). V was shortened by 6 bases and J by 1 base, with 6 bases between the two germline ends. CDR3 sequence: CASRTGNTEAFF. The CDR3 bases are TGTGCCAGCAGGACAGGGAACACTGAAGCTTTCTTT.

The chain combines TRBV13 with TRBJ1-5; D is undetermined. The germline V gene encodes CDR1 PRHDT and CDR2 FYEKMQ (reference sequence). This CDR3 is 13 amino acids long. Trimming stripped 5 bases from V and 8 bases from J, with 13 bases between. This CDR3 is CASSARLEKPQHF. In DNA, the CDR3 is TGTGCCAGCAGCGCTCGACTGGAGAAGCCCCAGCATTTT. Full variable domain (rest looked up from reference TRBV13 and TRBJ1-5): AAGVIQSPRHLIKEKRETATLKCYPIPRHDTVYWYQQGPGQDPQFLISFYEKMQSDKGSIPDRFSAQQFSDYHSELNMSSLELGDSALYFCASSARLEKPQHFGDGTRLSIL.

The chain joins TRBV7-9 to TRBJ2-7; the D gene is possibly TRBD2 (6 bases). The V gene's germline CDR1 is SEHNR and CDR2 FQNEAQ (reference sequence). This CDR3 comprises 15 residues. V lost 6 bases and J lost 4, with 19 bases in between. The CDR3, as DNA: TGTGCCAGCAGTCCAGACCCGGGACTCCCATACGAGCAGTACTTC. It encodes CASSPDPGLPYEQYF.

J is TRBJ1-2 and V is TRBV9, with 7 bases fitting TRBD1. The junction had 6 bases not matched to a gene; V was cut back by 3 bases and J by 4 bases. Germline values: CDR1 SGDLS, CDR2 YYNGEE. CDR3 length: 14 amino acids. CDR3 residues: CASSDPTGPYGYTF. In DNA form, the CDR3 reads TGTGCCAGCAGCGACCCGACAGGGCCCTATGGCTACACCTTC. The full variable domain, in which reference TRBV9 and TRBJ1-2 provide the parts outside the CDR3, is DSGVTQTPKHLITATGQRVTLRCSPRSGDLSVYWYQQSLDQGLQFLIQYYNGEERAKGNILERFSAQQFPDLHSELNLSSLELGDSALYFCASSDPTGPYGYTFGSGTRLTVV.

The V and J genes are TRBV11-3 and TRBJ2-3; TRBD2 matches 8 bases. V dropped 4 bases and J dropped 3; count of bases not matched to a gene: 9. The germline V gene has CDR1 SGHNT and CDR2 YENEEA. This CDR3 has 16 residues. The CDR3: CASSSFGGGLTDTQYF. The CDR3 DNA follows: TGTGCCAGCAGCTCCTTCGGGGGGGGCCTGACAGATACGCAGTATTTT. Combining the CDR3 with reference TRBV11-3 and TRBJ2-3 gives the whole variable domain EAGVVQSPRYKIIEKKQPVAFWCNPISGHNTLYWYLQNLGQGPELLIRYENEEAVDDSQLPKDRFSAERLKGVDSTLKIQPAELGDSAVYLCASSSFGGGLTDTQYFGPGTRLTVL.

CDR3 loop: CAIRSGGNTIYF. The CDR3 region has the DNA TGTGCCATCCGATCGGGGGGGAACACCATATATTTT. This chain uses TRBV10-3 with TRBJ1-3; the D gene is possibly TRBD1 (5 bases). Trimming left V 8 bases short and J 7 bases short, with 12 bases between. This CDR3 is built from 12 residues. Per germline, CDR1 ENHRY and CDR2 SYGVKD.

This clone was detected only once. The genes are TRBV7-9 and TRBJ1-2; D gene uncertain. Germline-derived CDR1 and CDR2 are SEHNR and FQNEAQ (reference sequence). The V end was cut by 1 base, the J end by 8 bases, with 11 bases between. The CDR3 has 13 amino acids. CDR3 DNA sequence: TGTGCCAGCAGCTTAGATTCGATCCGGGGCTACACCTTC. Translated: CASSLDSIRGYTF.

V usage is TRBV19 and J usage is TRBJ1-4; D uncertain. Germline CDR1 is LNHDA and CDR2 is SQIVND (reference sequence). The CDR3 contains 14 residues. V was clipped by 7 bases and J by 6 bases, with 15 bases between them. The CDR3 sequence: CASKSPTGDEKLFF. CDR3 nucleotides: TGTGCCAGTAAATCGCCTACTGGAGATGAAAAACTGTTTTTT.

The V call is TRBV4-1, the J call TRBJ1-4; D remains unclear. CDR1 is MGHRA, CDR2 YSYEKL, per germline. V lost 1 base, J lost 5 bases, and 17 bases lay in between. The CDR3 extends over 17 amino acids. CDR3 sequence reads: CASSQGSSAQSNEKLFF. The CDR3 coding sequence is TGCGCCAGCAGCCAAGGATCTTCTGCGCAGTCGAATGAAAAACTGTTTTTT.

The chain is built from TRBV5-4 and TRBJ2-2; possibly TRBD1 for D (6 bases). Germline V lookup: CDR1 SGHNT, CDR2 YYREEE (reference sequence). This CDR3 is built from 13 residues. V lost 7 bases, J lost 4 bases, and 11 bases lay in between. DNA of the CDR3: TGTGCCAGCGGCAGGGGCGGCACCGGGGAGCTGTTTTTT. Translated: CASGRGGTGELFF.